A single sample gave rise to the 27 T cell receptor beta chains below, sequenced in a study of graft-versus-host responses after intestinal transplantation. Data came from immunoSEQ multiplex PCR; TCRdb stores just in-frame clones and leaves some out. The sample has 50,000 or so clones; about 93% are singletons. The material sequenced was PBMCs, taken approximately four months after intestinal transplantation. The receptor source for this set is a human patient who received an intestinal transplant, so some T cells may come from the graft donor.

CDR3 nucleotides: TGTGCCAGCTCGCTGTCCGGGACAGGCGTCACCGGGGAGCTGTTTTTT. Amino acid sequence: CASSLSGTGVTGELFF. The chain combines TRBV18 with TRBJ2-2; 8 bases are shared with TRBD1. The CDR3 runs to 16 residues. Germline V CDR1 and CDR2: KGHSH, LQKENI. J gave up 4 bases and V 6 bases, and 10 bases lay outside the gene matches.

Concerning this clone: Other nucleotide sequences from this sample produce the same CDR3. The genes are TRBV2 and TRBJ1-4; D might be TRBD1 (6 bases). The germline V and J ends were trimmed by 9 bases and 7 bases, with 18 bases remaining between them. The CDR3 is 14 amino acids. CDR1 is SNHLY and CDR2 is FYNNEI in the germline V gene. The CDR3, as DNA: TGTGCCAGTAACCTACAGGGCGGGGGTGAAAAACTGTTTTTT. It translates to CASNLQGGGEKLFF. Combining the CDR3 with reference TRBV2 and TRBJ1-4 gives the whole variable domain EPEVTQTPSHQVTQMGQEVILRCVPISNHLYFYWYRQILGQKVEFLVSFYNNEISEKSEIFDDQFSVERPDGSNFTLKIRSTKLEDSAMYFCASNLQGGGEKLFFGSGTQLSVL.

The chain links TRBV2 to TRBJ1-1; D is ambiguous. The CDR3 length is 15 residues. The V gene's germline CDR1 is SNHLY and CDR2 FYNNEI. V shed 4 bases and J shed 0 bases, with 12 bases lying between them. For the CDR3, the DNA is TGTGCCAGCAGTGCTGGGCCCCAAATGAACACTGAAGCTTTCTTT. It encodes CASSAGPQMNTEAFF.

The V and J genes are TRBV4-1 and TRBJ1-2; D gene ambiguous. CDR1 and CDR2 from the germline V gene are MGHRA and YSYEKL. This CDR3 comprises 14 residues. The V end was cut by 4 bases, the J end by 8 bases, with 17 bases between. The CDR3: CASSPYGPGGGYTF. CDR3 nucleotide sequence: TGCGCCAGCAGCCCGTACGGCCCGGGCGGAGGCTACACCTTC.

The rearrangement joins TRBV11-2 to TRBJ2-7, with D possibly matching TRBD1 (6 bases). This CDR3 spans 15 amino acids. The V gene's germline CDR1 is SGHAT and CDR2 FQNNGV. The germline V and J ends were trimmed by 2 bases and 4 bases, with 15 bases remaining between them. This chain's CDR3 is CASSLTSGDLYEQYF. CDR3 nucleotides: TGTGCCAGCAGCTTAACATCAGGGGATCTGTACGAGCAGTACTTC.

The chain has TRBV7-9 and TRBJ2-5; either TRBD1 or TRBD2 may fit D (5 bases each). V was pared by 3 bases and J by 5 bases, with 25 bases between. This CDR3 region has 18 residues. CDR1 SEHNR and CDR2 FQNEAQ come from the germline V gene (reference sequence). CDR3 residues: CASSLPKDPRGERETQYF. The DNA of the CDR3 is TGTGCCAGCAGCTTGCCAAAGGACCCACGGGGCGAGCGTGAGACCCAGTACTTC.

The chain combines TRBV7-6 with TRBJ2-3, with 8 nucleotides matching TRBD2. The germline gives CDR1 SGHVS, CDR2 FNYEAQ. The junction had 4 bases not matched to a gene; V was cut back by 5 bases and J by 6 bases. CDR3 length: 13 residues. The CDR3 spells CASSPGLVDTQYF. CDR3 DNA sequence: TGTGCCAGCAGCCCGGGACTAGTGGATACGCAGTATTTT.

The chain uses TRBV6-5 and TRBJ2-7, with D possibly TRBD1 on 6 matching bases. This CDR3 comprises 15 residues. Trimming cost V 2 bases and J 3 bases, with 14 bases left between them. Germline V gene data show CDR1 as MNHEY and CDR2 as SVGAGI. For the CDR3, the DNA is TGTGCCAGCAGTTACGGGGGACAAGGTAACTACGAGCAGTACTTC. It encodes CASSYGGQGNYEQYF.

The chain uses TRBV28 and TRBJ2-5; 8 bases are a match to TRBD2. The CDR3 has 12 amino acids. The V gene's germline CDR1 is MDHEN and CDR2 SYDVKM. Germline trimming cut 10 bases from V and 9 bases from J; bases unmatched to any gene: 10. The CDR3 DNA is TGTGCCACCACTAGCGGTCTCGGGGCCCAGTACTTC. Amino acids: CATTSGLGAQYF. The whole variable domain, remainder taken from reference TRBV28 and TRBJ2-5, is DVKVTQSSRYLVKRTGEKVFLECVQDMDHENMFWYRQDPGLGLRLIYFSYDVKMKEKGDIPEGYSVSREKKERFSLILESASTNQTSMYLCATTSGLGAQYFGPGTRLLVL.

The V call is TRBV28, the J call TRBJ1-3; unclear D gene. Germline CDR1 is MDHEN and CDR2 is SYDVKM. The CDR3 consists of 16 residues. Trimming removed 3 bases at V and 0 bases at J, with 12 bases between. The DNA of the CDR3 is TGTGCCAGCAGTTTTAACAGCAGAGGCTCTGGAAACACCATATATTTT. Its translation is CASSFNSRGSGNTIYF.

The chain is built from TRBV4-1 and TRBJ2-7; 14 bases fit TRBD2. The CDR3 extends over 15 amino acids. Trimming at V came to 4 bases and at J to 7 bases, leaving 6 bases not matched to a gene. CDR1 is MGHRA and CDR2 is YSYEKL in the germline V gene. CDR3 nucleotide sequence: TGCGCCAGCAGCCCCCTGGGACTAGCGGGGGAAGAGCAGTACTTC. It yields the protein CASSPLGLAGEEQYF.

This rearrangement joins TRBV28 to TRBJ2-1; 12 bases map to TRBD2. Trimming cost V 9 bases and J 9 bases; bases outside gene matches: 15. CDR1 and CDR2 (germline): MDHEN, SYDVKM. The CDR3 spans 16 residues. Here the CDR3 DNA reads TGTGCCAGTTCCCCCCCGACTAGCGGGGGCCGAAGTGAGCAGTTCTTC. It specifies CASSPPTSGGRSEQFF.

In nucleotides, the CDR3 is TGTGCCAGCAGCTTAGTGGGACAGGCGCCCTACGAGCAGTACTTC. Translation gives CASSLVGQAPYEQYF. V usage is TRBV11-2 and J usage is TRBJ2-7; 8 bases map to TRBD1. Unmatched junction bases numbered 4, after V lost 1 base and J lost 2 bases. Germline loops: CDR1 SGHAT, CDR2 FQNNGV. The CDR3 is 15 amino acids.

This sequence joins TRBV9 and TRBJ1-2; D is perhaps TRBD1 (5 bases). This CDR3 spans 16 amino acids. Trimming stripped 0 bases from V and 5 bases from J, with 17 bases between. Germline V gene sequence: CDR1 SGDLS, CDR2 YYNGEE. The chain's CDR3 is CASSVGSRGASYGYTF. The CDR3, as DNA: TGTGCCAGCAGCGTAGGGAGCCGCGGGGCCAGTTATGGCTACACCTTC. The full variable domain, its missing parts supplied by reference TRBV9 and TRBJ1-2, is DSGVTQTPKHLITATGQRVTLRCSPRSGDLSVYWYQQSLDQGLQFLIQYYNGEERAKGNILERFSAQQFPDLHSELNLSSLELGDSALYFCASSVGSRGASYGYTFGSGTRLTVV.

This clone occurred once. The gene calls are TRBV7-8 and TRBJ2-3; D is unresolved. The CDR3 sequence is 13 residues long. V was cut by 4 bases and J by 3 bases, with 8 bases left in between. CDR1 and CDR2 (germline): SGHVS, FQNEAQ. The DNA of the CDR3 is TGTGCCAGCAGCTACGACCCTACAGATACGCAGTATTTT. Protein sequence: CASSYDPTDTQYF.

This chain uses TRBV7-2 with TRBJ2-5; no reliable D call. The J call may be faulty, since TRBJ2-7 better matches the DNA end. From germline, CDR1 is SGHTA and CDR2 FQGNSA. The CDR3 is 13 amino acids. CDR3 residues: CASSDMMSYEQYF. The CDR3 coding sequence is TGTGCCAGCAGCGACATGATGTCCTACGAGCAGTACTTC.

The V and J genes are TRBV6-1 and TRBJ1-5; D is perhaps TRBD1 (6 bases). The germline V gene encodes CDR1 MNHNS and CDR2 SASEGT. The CDR3 length is 16 residues. V lost 3 bases to trimming and J lost 6 bases, with 18 bases between them. The CDR3 spells CASSDRPGAGGQPQHF. CDR3 nucleotide sequence: TGTGCCAGCAGTGATCGACCGGGGGCAGGCGGTCAGCCCCAGCATTTT.

This chain links TRBV4-2 with TRBJ2-7; 13 nucleotides line up with TRBD2. The V gene end was trimmed by 1 base and the J gene end by 0 bases; junction bases not matched to a gene: 18. This CDR3 comprises 22 residues. In germline, CDR1 is LGHNA, CDR2 YNFKEQ. CDR3 amino acids: CASSQVSYRGLAGAPASYEQYF. Written as DNA, the CDR3 is TGTGCCAGCAGCCAAGTGTCCTATAGAGGACTAGCGGGGGCCCCCGCCTCCTACGAGCAGTACTTC.

This clone has only one observation. This chain uses TRBV2 with TRBJ2-5, with 8 positions matching TRBD2. Germline CDR1 reads SNHLY; CDR2 reads FYNNEI. The ends lost 5 bases at V and 5 bases at J; junction bases unmatched: 7. This CDR3 comprises 14 residues. The CDR3 protein is CASSPEGGGETQYF. The CDR3 DNA sequence: TGTGCCAGCAGTCCGGAGGGCGGGGGGGAGACCCAGTACTTC.

The J gene is TRBJ2-3, the V gene TRBV9; D is possibly TRBD2 (6 bases). Germline V gives CDR1 SGDLS, CDR2 YYNGEE. The CDR3 covers 15 residues. The V end lost 0 bases, the J end lost 9 bases, and 17 bases lay between the germline ends. This CDR3 reads CASSVGGSGTSTQYF. The CDR3 bases are TGTGCCAGCAGCGTAGGCGGTAGCGGTACATCGACGCAGTATTTT.

The chain employs TRBV6-4 and TRBJ2-1, with TRBD2 as a possible D gene (6 bases). V was pared by 4 bases and J by 9 bases, with 13 bases between. The CDR3 length is 13 residues. Germline V gene data show CDR1 as MRHNA and CDR2 as SNTAGT. CDR3 protein: CASSVGGQGEQFF. The CDR3, as DNA: TGTGCCAGCAGTGTGGGGGGTCAGGGTGAGCAGTTCTTC.

V gene TRBV7-9 combines with J gene TRBJ2-1; the D gene is possibly TRBD2 (6 bases). The germline V gene encodes CDR1 SEHNR and CDR2 FQNEAQ (reference sequence). The germline V and J ends were trimmed by 1 base and 6 bases, with 7 bases remaining between them. CDR3 size: 13 residues. CDR3 DNA: TGTGCCAGCAGCTTAGGGGGAGGCAATGAGCAGTTCTTC. Its translation: CASSLGGGNEQFF.

The V gene is TRBV28, the J gene TRBJ2-7; D gene ambiguous. CDR1 is MDHEN, CDR2 SYDVKM, per germline. The CDR3 contains 12 residues. V dropped 5 bases and J dropped 3 bases, with 8 bases sitting between them. The CDR3 protein is CASSGVHYEQYF. The CDR3, as DNA: TGTGCCAGCAGTGGGGTCCACTACGAGCAGTACTTC. Full variable domain (outside the CDR3, taken from reference TRBV28 and TRBJ2-7): DVKVTQSSRYLVKRTGEKVFLECVQDMDHENMFWYRQDPGLGLRLIYFSYDVKMKEKGDIPEGYSVSREKKERFSLILESASTNQTSMYLCASSGVHYEQYFGPGTRLTVT.

The chain joins TRBV4-1 to TRBJ2-4; D is undetermined. CDR3 length: 12 residues. The V and J ends lost 2 bases and 11 bases respectively, with 10 bases between them. Germline V lookup: CDR1 MGHRA, CDR2 YSYEKL. The CDR3 reads CASSQPRTVQYF. The CDR3 DNA sequence: TGCGCCAGCAGCCAACCACGGACGGTTCAGTACTTC.

This clone was found once. The V and J genes are TRBV27 and TRBJ2-7; D is perhaps TRBD1 (5 bases). Looked up from germline, CDR1 is MNHEY and CDR2 is SMNVEV (reference sequence). The CDR3 runs to 13 residues. The V gene lost 5 bases and the J gene lost 3 bases, with 11 bases spanning the gap. The CDR3 loop reads CASSLQTDYEQYF. As DNA, the CDR3 is TGTGCCAGCAGTCTTCAGACAGACTACGAGCAGTACTTC.

The chain uses TRBV4-1 and TRBJ2-2; either TRBD1 or TRBD2 may fit D (5 bases each). Germline V CDR1 and CDR2: MGHRA, YSYEKL. Trimming removed 4 bases from V and 5 bases from J, with 14 bases in between. The CDR3 has 15 amino acids. In nucleotides, the CDR3 is TGCGCCAGCAGCCCCCGGGACCCCCGGACCGGGGAGCTGTTTTTT. Translating gives CASSPRDPRTGELFF.

On this clone itself: The sample contains more than one DNA sequence encoding this CDR3. The chain employs TRBV9 and TRBJ2-7; D unresolved. Deletions cut 0 bases from V and 2 bases from J, with 6 bases between. The CDR3 consists of 13 residues. Germline values: CDR1 SGDLS, CDR2 YYNGEE. The CDR3 protein is CASSVAGAYEQYF. For the CDR3, the DNA is TGTGCCAGCAGCGTAGCAGGAGCCTACGAGCAGTACTTC.